This T cell receptor beta chain stems from a study of PD-L1 blockade in urothelial cancer. As for the study in general: The authors examined blood 3 weeks (second dose) and 6 weeks after treatment start.

Patients suffered from locally advanced or metastatic urothelial carcinoma. Pretreatment and on-treatment blood mononuclear cell samples were taken, totaling between 1 and 8 time points per patient. Sequencing used immunoSEQ multiplex PCR; TCRdb keeps in-frame clones, though not all of them. The repertoire consists of approximately 24,000 clones, with roughly nine tenths occurring once and the leading ten covering just over 3%. General observations from the study: Stronger expansion of tumor-associated clones in blood at 3 weeks distinguished durable-benefit patients.

The germline V gene encodes CDR1 SGHVS and CDR2 FQNEAQ. This CDR3 has 15 amino acids. V lost 1 base, J lost 5 bases, and 14 bases lay in between. Worth noting for this clone: The antigen remains undetermined.

The TCR comes from a man aged 50 to 60 with urothelial cancer. The chain carries TRBV7-8 and TRBJ1-1; the D gene is possibly TRBD1 (5 bases). The sequenced sample was PBMCs, obtained around atezolizumab (anti-PD-L1) treatment. The CDR3 coding sequence is TGTGCCAGCAGCTTAGTACAGGCGTCTGGGACTGAAGCTTTCTTT. It is translated as CASSLVQASGTEAFF.